This TCR beta chain derives from a study of cytomegalovirus exposure and HLA in healthy donors. About the study: The roughly 120 validation repertoires, a later analysis reported, used the same platform as the approximately 630 first-cohort repertoires. Study results and caveats: Reported results showed that the classifier diagnosed cytomegalovirus status with high specificity and sensitivity.

Among the roughly 120 subjects of the validation cohort, separate from the roughly 650-subject first cohort, were the donors. For this clone: Antigen unknown.

Libraries were prepared by immunoSEQ multiplex PCR; TCRdb keeps only in-frame clonotypes and omits some of them. The sample shows some 130,000 clones, roughly nine tenths of them seen only once. The CDR3 consists of 14 residues. From germline, CDR1 is SGDLS and CDR2 YYNGEE. V lost 4 bases and J lost 1; bases outside the gene matches: 4. The receptor was isolated from a woman aged 18 to 35 in good health and CMV-seronegative. Sequenced sample: PBMCs. The genes are TRBV9 and TRBJ1-1, with 7 bases matching TRBD1. The CDR3 nucleotides are TGTGCCAGCAGCCCCCGACAGGGGAACACTGAAGCTTTCTTT. Protein sequence: CASSPRQGNTEAFF.